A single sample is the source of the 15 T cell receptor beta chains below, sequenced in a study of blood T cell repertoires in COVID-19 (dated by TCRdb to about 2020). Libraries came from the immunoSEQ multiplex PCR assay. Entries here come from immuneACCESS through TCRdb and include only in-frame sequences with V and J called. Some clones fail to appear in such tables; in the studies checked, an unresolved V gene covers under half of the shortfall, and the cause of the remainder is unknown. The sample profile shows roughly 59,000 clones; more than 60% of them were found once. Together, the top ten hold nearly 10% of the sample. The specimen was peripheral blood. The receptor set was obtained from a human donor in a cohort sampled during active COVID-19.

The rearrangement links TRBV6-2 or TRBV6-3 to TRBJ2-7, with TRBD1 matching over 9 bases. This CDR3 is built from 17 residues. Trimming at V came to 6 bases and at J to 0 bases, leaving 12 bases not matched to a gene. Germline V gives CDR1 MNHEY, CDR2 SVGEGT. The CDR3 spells CASSRDRAVFLSYEQYF. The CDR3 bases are TGTGCCAGCAGCAGGGACAGGGCCGTATTTCTCTCCTACGAGCAGTACTTC.

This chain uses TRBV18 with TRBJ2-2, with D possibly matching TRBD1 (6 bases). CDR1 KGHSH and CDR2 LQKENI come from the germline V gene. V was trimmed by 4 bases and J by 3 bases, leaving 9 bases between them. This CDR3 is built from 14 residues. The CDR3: CASSLGQHTGELFF. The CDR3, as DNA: TGTGCCAGCTCACTAGGACAGCACACCGGGGAGCTGTTTTTT.

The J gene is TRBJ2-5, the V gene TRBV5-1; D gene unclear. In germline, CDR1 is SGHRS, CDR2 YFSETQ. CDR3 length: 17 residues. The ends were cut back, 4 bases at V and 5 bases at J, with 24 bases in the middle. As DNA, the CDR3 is TGCGCCAGCAGCCCCCTCCCTGGTTCACCCGGTCGGGAGACCCAGTACTTC. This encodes CASSPLPGSPGRETQYF.

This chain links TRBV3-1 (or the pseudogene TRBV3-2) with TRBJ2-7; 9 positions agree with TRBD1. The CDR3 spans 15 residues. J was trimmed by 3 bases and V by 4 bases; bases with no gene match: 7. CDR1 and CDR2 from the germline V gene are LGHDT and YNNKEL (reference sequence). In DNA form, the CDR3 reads TGTGCCAGCAGCCCCGGGACAGGGCTTTTCTACGAGCAGTACTTC. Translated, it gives CASSPGTGLFYEQYF.

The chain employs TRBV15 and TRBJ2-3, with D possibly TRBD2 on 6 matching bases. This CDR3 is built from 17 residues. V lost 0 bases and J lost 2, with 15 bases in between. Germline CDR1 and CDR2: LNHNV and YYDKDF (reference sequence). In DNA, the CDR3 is TGTGCCACCAGCAGAGATCGGGGAGCGGGTCTCACAGATACGCAGTATTTT. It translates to CATSRDRGAGLTDTQYF.

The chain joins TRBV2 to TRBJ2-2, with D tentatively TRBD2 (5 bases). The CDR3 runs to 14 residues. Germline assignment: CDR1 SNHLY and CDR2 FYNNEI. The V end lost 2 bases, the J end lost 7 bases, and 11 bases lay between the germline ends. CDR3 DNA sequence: TGTGCCAGCAGTGAATCGGGGTTCGGCGGGGAGCTGTTTTTT. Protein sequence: CASSESGFGGELFF.

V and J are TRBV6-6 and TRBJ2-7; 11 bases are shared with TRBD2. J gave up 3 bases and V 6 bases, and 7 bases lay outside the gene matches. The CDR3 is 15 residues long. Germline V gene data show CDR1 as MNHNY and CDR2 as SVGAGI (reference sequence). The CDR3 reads CASSPSGRFIYEQYF. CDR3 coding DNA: TGTGCCAGCAGCCCTAGCGGGAGGTTCATCTACGAGCAGTACTTC.

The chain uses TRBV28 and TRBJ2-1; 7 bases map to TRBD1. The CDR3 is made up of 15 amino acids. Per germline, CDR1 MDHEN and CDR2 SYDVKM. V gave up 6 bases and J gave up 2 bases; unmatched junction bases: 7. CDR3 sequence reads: CASRGDSEPYNEQFF. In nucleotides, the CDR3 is TGTGCCAGCAGGGGGGACAGTGAACCCTACAATGAGCAGTTCTTC. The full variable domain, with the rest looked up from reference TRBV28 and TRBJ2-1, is DVKVTQSSRYLVKRTGEKVFLECVQDMDHENMFWYRQDPGLGLRLIYFSYDVKMKEKGDIPEGYSVSREKKERFSLILESASTNQTSMYLCASRGDSEPYNEQFFGPGTRLTVL.

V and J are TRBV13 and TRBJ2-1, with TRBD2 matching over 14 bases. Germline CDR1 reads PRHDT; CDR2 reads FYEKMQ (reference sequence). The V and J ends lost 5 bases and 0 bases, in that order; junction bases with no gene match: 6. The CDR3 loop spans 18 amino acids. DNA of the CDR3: TGTGCCAGCAGCCGGGGACTAGCGGGAGTAAGCTCCTACAATGAGCAGTTCTTC. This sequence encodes CASSRGLAGVSSYNEQFF.

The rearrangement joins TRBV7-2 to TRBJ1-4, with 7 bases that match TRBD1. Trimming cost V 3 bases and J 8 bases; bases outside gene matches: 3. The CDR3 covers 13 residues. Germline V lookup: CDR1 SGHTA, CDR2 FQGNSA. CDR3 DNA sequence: TGTGCCAGCAGCTTGGGACAGACAGAAAAACTGTTTTTT. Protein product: CASSLGQTEKLFF.

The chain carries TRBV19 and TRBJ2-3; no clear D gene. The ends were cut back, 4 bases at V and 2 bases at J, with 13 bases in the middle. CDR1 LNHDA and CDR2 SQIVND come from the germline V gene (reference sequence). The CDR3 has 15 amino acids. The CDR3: CASSNTPRITDTQYF. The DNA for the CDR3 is TGTGCCAGTAGTAATACCCCCAGGATCACAGATACGCAGTATTTT.

The CDR3, as DNA: TGTGCCAGCAGCCGGGACGGGGGTGTAGTCGGAAACACCATATATTTT. It is translated as CASSRDGGVVGNTIYF. This sequence joins TRBV11-2 and TRBJ1-3; possibly TRBD1 for D (5 bases). Looked up from germline, CDR1 is SGHAT and CDR2 is FQNNGV. The CDR3 loop spans 16 amino acids. Trimming shortened V by 5 bases and J by 4 bases, and 18 bases separated the two germline ends.

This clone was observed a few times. CDR3 residues: CASSLGTSGNSYNEQFF. CDR3 bases: TGTGCCAGCAGCTTAGGGACTAGCGGGAACTCCTACAATGAGCAGTTCTTC. This chain connects TRBV7-9 to TRBJ2-1, with TRBD2 matching over 12 bases. V gave up 1 base and J gave up 0 bases; unmatched junction bases: 1. CDR3 size: 17 residues. Germline CDR1 and CDR2: SEHNR and FQNEAQ (reference sequence).

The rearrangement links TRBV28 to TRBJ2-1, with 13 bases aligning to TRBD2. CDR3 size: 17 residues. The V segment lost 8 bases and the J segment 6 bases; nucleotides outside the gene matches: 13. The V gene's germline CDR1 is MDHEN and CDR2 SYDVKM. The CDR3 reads CASGGGLAGVLGNEQFF. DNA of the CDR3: TGTGCCAGCGGAGGAGGACTAGCGGGAGTTTTGGGCAATGAGCAGTTCTTC.

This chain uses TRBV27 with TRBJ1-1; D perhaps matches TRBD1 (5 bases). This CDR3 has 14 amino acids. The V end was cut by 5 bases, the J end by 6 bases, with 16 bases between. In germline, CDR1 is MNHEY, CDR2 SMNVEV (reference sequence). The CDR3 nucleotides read TGTGCCAGCAGTCGTGGGGGACTCTCCCCTGAAGCTTTCTTT. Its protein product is CASSRGGLSPEAFF.